This record concerns one T cell receptor beta chain sequence. The data were obtained in a study of cytomegalovirus exposure and HLA in healthy donors. In germline, CDR1 is SGHDT, CDR2 YYEEEE. CDR3 length: 17 amino acids. V was pared by 3 bases and J by 9 bases, with 12 bases of the junction left unmatched. 13 Jbeta primers and 60 Vbeta primers were used for the PCR. Method: immunoSEQ multiplex PCR; TCRdb's copy keeps in-frame clones and lacks some. This repertoire comprises about 88,000 clones; its ten largest clones make up 4.5% to 6.5%. The TCR was taken from a girl under 18 in good health and CMV-seropositive. The genes are TRBV5-6 and TRBJ2-1; 13 nucleotides align to TRBD2. The material sequenced was PBMCs. The CDR3 reads CASSSNPGLAGRGEQFF. The CDR3 DNA is TGTGCCAGCAGCTCCAACCCGGGACTAGCGGGGAGGGGTGAGCAGTTCTTC.